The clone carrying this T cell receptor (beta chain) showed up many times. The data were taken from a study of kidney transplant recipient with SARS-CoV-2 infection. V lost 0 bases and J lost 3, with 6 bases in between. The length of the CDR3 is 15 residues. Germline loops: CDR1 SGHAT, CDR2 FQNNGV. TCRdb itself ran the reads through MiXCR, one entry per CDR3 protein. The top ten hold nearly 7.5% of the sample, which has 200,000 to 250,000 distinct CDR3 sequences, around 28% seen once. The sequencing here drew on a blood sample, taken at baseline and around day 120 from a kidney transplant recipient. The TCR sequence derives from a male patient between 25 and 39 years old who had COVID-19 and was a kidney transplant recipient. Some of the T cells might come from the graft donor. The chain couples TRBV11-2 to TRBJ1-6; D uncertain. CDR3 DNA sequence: TGTGCCAGCAGCTTAGAGGCAGGCTATAATTCACCCCTCCACTTT. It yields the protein CASSLEAGYNSPLHF. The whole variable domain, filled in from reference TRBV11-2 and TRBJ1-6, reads EAGVAQSPRYKIIEKRQSVAFWCNPISGHATLYWYQQILGQGPKLLIQFQNNGVVDDSQLPKDRFSAERLKGVDSTLKIQPAKLEDSAVYLCASSLEAGYNSPLHFGNGTRLTVT.